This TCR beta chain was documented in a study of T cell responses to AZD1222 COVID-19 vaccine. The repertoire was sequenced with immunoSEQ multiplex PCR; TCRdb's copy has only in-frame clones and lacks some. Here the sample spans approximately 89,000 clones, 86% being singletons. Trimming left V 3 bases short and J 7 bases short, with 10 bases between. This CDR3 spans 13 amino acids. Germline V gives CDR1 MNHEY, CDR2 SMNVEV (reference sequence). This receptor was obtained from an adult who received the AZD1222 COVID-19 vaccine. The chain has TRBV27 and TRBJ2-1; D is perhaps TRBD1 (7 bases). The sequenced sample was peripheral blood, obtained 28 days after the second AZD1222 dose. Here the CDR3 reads CASSFQGGNEQFF. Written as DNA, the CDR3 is TGTGCCAGCAGTTTCCAGGGGGGTAATGAGCAGTTCTTC.